This T cell receptor (beta chain) derives from a study of monozygotic twins with inflammatory bowel disease. Broader study findings: The sharing of clonotypes with others was lower in IBD patients than in healthy twins, especially with disease activity. In these data, no single strong IBD-associated signal or clonotype received support.

Each UMI harboured a 6-nucleotide sample barcode and was appended via template switching. TCRdb reprocessed the 5' RACE reads and stores each CDR3 protein as one record, lacking DNA. The sample has under 150,000 distinct CDR3 sequences; the top ten hold 2% to 2.5%. The CDR3 consists of 15 residues. CDR1 is SGHTA, CDR2 FQGTGA, per germline. On this clonotype: Its antigen is undetermined.

The TCR originated in a human donor with ulcerative colitis or Crohn's disease, or a healthy co-twin of an affected twin (not recorded which). The sample consisted of blood. The gene calls are TRBV7-3 and TRBJ2-1; there is no DNA to check the TCRdb D call of TRBD1. The CDR3: CASTEGASSYNEQFF.